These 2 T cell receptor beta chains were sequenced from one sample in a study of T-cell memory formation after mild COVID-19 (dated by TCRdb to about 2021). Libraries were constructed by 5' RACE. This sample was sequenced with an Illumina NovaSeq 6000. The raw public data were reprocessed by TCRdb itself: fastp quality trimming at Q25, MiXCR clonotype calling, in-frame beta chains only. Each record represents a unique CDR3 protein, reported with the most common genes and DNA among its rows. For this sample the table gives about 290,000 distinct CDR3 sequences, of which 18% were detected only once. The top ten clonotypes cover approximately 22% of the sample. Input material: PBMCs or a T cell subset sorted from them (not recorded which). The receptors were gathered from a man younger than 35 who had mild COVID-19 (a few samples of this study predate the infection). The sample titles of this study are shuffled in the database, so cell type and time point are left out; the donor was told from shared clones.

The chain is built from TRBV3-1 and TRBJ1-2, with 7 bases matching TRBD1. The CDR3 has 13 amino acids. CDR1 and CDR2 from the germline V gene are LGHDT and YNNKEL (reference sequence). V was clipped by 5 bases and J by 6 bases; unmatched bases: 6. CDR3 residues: CASSLRGPNGYTF. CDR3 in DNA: TGTGCCAGCAGCTTAAGGGGGCCTAATGGCTACACCTTC.

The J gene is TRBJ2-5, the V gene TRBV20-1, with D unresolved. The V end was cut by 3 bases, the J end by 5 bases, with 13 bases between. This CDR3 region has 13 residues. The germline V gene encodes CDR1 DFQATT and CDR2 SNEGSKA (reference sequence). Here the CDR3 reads CSASSGVVETQYF. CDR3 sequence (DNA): TGCAGTGCTAGCTCTGGGGTCGTGGAGACCCAGTACTTC.